This entry is about one T cell receptor beta chain. Sequencing was performed with immunoSEQ multiplex PCR; in TCRdb, only in-frame clones are kept and a portion is missing. The data show more than 95,000 clones, less than 85% seen once. The data derive from a study of blood T cell repertoires in COVID-19. The junction had 9 bases not matched to a gene; V was cut back by 6 bases and J by 5 bases. Germline CDR1 LNHDA, CDR2 SQIVND (reference sequence). The length of the CDR3 is 14 residues. The clonotype was recovered from a man younger than 45 with acute or convalescent COVID-19. Sample: peripheral blood. The chain recombines TRBV19 with TRBJ2-5; 7 nucleotides line up with TRBD1. The CDR3 nucleotides are TGTGCCAGTAGGCCGGGACAGCGAATGGAGACCCAGTACTTC. Translated, it gives CASRPGQRMETQYF.